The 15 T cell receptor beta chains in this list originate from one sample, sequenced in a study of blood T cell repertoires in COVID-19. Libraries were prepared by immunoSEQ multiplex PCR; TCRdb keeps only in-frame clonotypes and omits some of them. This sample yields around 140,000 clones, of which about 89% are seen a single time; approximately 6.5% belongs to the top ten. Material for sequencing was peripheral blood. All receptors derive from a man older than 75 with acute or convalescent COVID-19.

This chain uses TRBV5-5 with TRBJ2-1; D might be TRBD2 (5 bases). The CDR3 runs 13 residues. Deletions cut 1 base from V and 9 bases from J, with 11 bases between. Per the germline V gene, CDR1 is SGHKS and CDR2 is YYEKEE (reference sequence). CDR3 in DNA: TGTGCCAGCAGCTTGTTTGGACTGGGTGAGCAGTTCTTC. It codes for CASSLFGLGEQFF.

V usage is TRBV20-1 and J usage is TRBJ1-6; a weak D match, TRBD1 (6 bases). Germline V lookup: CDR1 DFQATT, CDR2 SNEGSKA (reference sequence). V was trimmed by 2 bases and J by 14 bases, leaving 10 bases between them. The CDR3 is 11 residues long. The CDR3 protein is CSARQGMALHF. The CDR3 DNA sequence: TGCAGTGCTAGACAGGGGATGGCCCTCCACTTT.

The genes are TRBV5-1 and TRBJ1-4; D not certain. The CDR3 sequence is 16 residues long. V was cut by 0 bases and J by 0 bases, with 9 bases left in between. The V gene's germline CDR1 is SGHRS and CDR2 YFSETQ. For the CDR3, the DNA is TGCGCCAGCAGCTTGGATACAGTTGCAACTAATGAAAAACTGTTTTTT. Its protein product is CASSLDTVATNEKLFF.

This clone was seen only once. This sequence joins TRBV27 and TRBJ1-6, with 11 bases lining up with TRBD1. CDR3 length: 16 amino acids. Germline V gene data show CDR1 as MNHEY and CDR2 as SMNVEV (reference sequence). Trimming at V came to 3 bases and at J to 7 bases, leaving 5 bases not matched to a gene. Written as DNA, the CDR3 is TGTGCCAGCAGTTTTGGGACAGGGGGACAGAATTCACCCCTCCACTTT. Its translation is CASSFGTGGQNSPLHF.

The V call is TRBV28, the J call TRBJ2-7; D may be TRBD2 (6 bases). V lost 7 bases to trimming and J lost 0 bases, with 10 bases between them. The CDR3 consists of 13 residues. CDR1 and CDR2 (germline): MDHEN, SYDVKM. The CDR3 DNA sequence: TGTGCCAGCATCCGGGGGAGCTCCTACGAGCAGTACTTC. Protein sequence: CASIRGSSYEQYF. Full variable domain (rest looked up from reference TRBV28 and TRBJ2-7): DVKVTQSSRYLVKRTGEKVFLECVQDMDHENMFWYRQDPGLGLRLIYFSYDVKMKEKGDIPEGYSVSREKKERFSLILESASTNQTSMYLCASIRGSSYEQYFGPGTRLTVT.

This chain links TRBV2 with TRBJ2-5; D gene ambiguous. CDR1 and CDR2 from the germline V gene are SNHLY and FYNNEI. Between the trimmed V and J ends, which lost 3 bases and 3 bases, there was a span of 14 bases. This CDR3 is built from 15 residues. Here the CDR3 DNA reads TGTGCCAGCAGTGAGTTGGTCAGTTACAAAGAGACCCAGTACTTC. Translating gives CASSELVSYKETQYF.

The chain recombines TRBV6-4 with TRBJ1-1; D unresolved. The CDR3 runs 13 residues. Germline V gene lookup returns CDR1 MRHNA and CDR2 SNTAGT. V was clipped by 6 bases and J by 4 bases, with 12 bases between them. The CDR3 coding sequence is TGTGCCAGCAGGGCGGAGGTTTTCACTGAAGCTTTCTTT. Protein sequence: CASRAEVFTEAFF.

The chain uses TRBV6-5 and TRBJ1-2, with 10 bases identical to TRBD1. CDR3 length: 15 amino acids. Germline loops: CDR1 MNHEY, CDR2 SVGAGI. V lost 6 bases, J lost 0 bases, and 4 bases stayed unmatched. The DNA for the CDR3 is TGTGCCAGCAGGCCGGACAGGGGGGCTAACTATGGCTACACCTTC. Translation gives CASRPDRGANYGYTF.

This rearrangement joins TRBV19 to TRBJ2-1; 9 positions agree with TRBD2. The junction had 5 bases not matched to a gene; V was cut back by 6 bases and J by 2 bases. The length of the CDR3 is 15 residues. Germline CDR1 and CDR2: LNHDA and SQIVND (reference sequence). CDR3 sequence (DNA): TGTGCCAGTAGAGGAGTAGCGGGGGCCTACAATGAGCAGTTCTTC. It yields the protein CASRGVAGAYNEQFF.

The chain's CDR3 is CASSQAGTGNTEAFF. The CDR3 bases are TGTGCCAGCAGCCAAGCCGGGACAGGGAACACTGAAGCTTTCTTT. This chain joins TRBV3-1 (or the pseudogene TRBV3-2) and TRBJ1-1; 8 bases match TRBD1. V lost 1 base and J lost 1; bases outside the gene matches: 2. Germline CDR1 reads LGHDT; CDR2 reads YNNKEL (reference sequence). The CDR3 is 15 residues long.

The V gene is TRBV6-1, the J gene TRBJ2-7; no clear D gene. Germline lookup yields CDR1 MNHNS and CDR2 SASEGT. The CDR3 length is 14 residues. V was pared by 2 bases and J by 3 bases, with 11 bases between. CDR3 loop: CASSEFESIYEQYF. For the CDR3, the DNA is TGTGCCAGCAGTGAATTCGAGAGTATCTACGAGCAGTACTTC.

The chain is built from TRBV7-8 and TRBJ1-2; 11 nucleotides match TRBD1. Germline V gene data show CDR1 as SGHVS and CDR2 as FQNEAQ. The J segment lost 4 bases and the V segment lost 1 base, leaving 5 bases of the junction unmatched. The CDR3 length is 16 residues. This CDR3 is CASSLVGTGGTYGYTF. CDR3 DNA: TGTGCCAGCAGCTTAGTGGGGACAGGGGGGACCTATGGCTACACCTTC.

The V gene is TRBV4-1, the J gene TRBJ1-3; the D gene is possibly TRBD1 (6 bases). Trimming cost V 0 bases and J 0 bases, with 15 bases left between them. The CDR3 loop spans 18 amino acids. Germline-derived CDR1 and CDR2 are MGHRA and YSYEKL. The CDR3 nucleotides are TGCGCCAGCAGCCAAGAGCCCCGACAGGCGGGCTCTGGAAACACCATATATTTT. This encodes CASSQEPRQAGSGNTIYF.

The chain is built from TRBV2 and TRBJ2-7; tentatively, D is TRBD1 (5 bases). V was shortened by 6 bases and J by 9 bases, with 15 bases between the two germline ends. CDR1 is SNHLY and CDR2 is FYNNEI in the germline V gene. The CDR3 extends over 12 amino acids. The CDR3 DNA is TGTGCCAGCAGGGGCGAAGGGGATGTGCAGTACTTC. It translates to CASRGEGDVQYF.

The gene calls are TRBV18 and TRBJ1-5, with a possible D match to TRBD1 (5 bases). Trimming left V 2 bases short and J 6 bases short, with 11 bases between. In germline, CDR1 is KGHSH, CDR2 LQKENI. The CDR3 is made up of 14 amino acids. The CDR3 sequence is CASSPYGGVQPQHF. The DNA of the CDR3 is TGTGCCAGCTCACCATACGGAGGGGTTCAGCCCCAGCATTTT.